This is a list of T cell receptor beta chains from one sample in a study of blood T cell repertoires in COVID-19. Sequencing used immunoSEQ multiplex PCR; TCRdb keeps in-frame clones, though not all of them. This table has fewer than 35,000 clones, around 90% appearing once. Sequenced sample: peripheral blood. The receptor source for this set is a man between 65 and 85 years old with active COVID-19. Both conserved end residues are part of each CDR3. D genes are given only for firm matches. Where a row states a size, it is once, few, many or the class of an expanded clone; other rows omit it.

size: once; J: TRBJ2-7; V: TRBV6-2/TRBV6-3; D: TRBD1; CDR3: CASSDPPGQGSYEQYF; DNA: TGTGCCAGCAGTGACCCCCCGGGACAGGGATCCTACGAGCAGTACTTC
size: -; J: TRBJ1-4; V: TRBV5-6; D: TRBD1; CDR3: CASSLGLGQGYEKLFF; DNA: TGTGCCAGCAGCTTGGGTCTGGGACAGGGATATGAAAAACTGTTTTTT
size: -; J: TRBJ2-7; V: TRBV30; D: TRBD2; CDR3: CACKGLAGEQYF; DNA: TGTGCCTGCAAGGGACTAGCGGGAGAGCAGTACTTC
size: -; J: TRBJ2-7; V: TRBV29-1; D: -; CDR3: CSVLQGSYEQYF; DNA: TGCAGCGTCCTTCAGGGGTCCTACGAGCAGTACTTC
size: -; J: TRBJ2-5; V: TRBV11-2; D: -; CDR3: CASTDSYQETQYF; DNA: TGTGCCAGCACCGACAGCTACCAAGAGACCCAGTACTTC
size: once; J: TRBJ1-6; V: TRBV18; D: -; CDR3: CASSPPRELGSPLHF; DNA: TGTGCCAGCTCACCACCAAGGGAGTTGGGATCACCCCTCCACTTT
size: -; J: TRBJ1-1; V: TRBV5-8; D: -; CDR3: CASSDRGHKNTEAFF; DNA: TGTGCCAGCAGCGACCGGGGACACAAGAACACTGAAGCTTTCTTT
size: -; J: TRBJ2-7; V: TRBV10-3; D: TRBD2; CDR3: CAISDPTGGRYEQYF; DNA: TGTGCCATCAGTGACCCAACGGGGGGGCGGTACGAGCAGTACTTC
size: once; J: TRBJ1-1; V: TRBV12-3/TRBV12-4; D: TRBD1; CDR3: CASRGQGTEAFF; DNA: TGTGCCAGTAGGGGACAGGGGACTGAAGCTTTCTTT
size: once; J: TRBJ1-4; V: TRBV15; D: -; CDR3: CATSVDRFNEKLFF; DNA: TGTGCCACCAGTGTAGACAGGTTTAATGAAAAACTGTTTTTT
size: -; J: TRBJ1-4; V: TRBV7-2; D: -; CDR3: CASSLAQQVNEKLFF; DNA: TGTGCCAGCAGCTTAGCGCAACAGGTTAATGAAAAACTGTTTTTT
size: -; J: TRBJ1-3; V: TRBV11-2; D: -; CDR3: CASSPAVGGNTIYF; DNA: TGTGCCAGCAGCCCGGCGGTGGGTGGAAACACCATATATTTT
size: -; J: TRBJ1-1; V: TRBV6-2/TRBV6-3; D: TRBD1; CDR3: CASSLTGERTEAFF; DNA: TGTGCCAGCAGTTTAACAGGGGAAAGGACTGAAGCTTTCTTT
size: -; J: TRBJ2-7; V: TRBV2; D: -; CDR3: CASKVGRSEQYF; DNA: TGTGCCAGCAAGGTGGGGAGAAGCGAGCAGTACTTC
size: -; J: TRBJ2-5; V: TRBV18; D: TRBD1; CDR3: CASSRDREETQYF; DNA: TGTGCCAGCTCACGTGACAGGGAAGAGACCCAGTACTTC
size: -; J: TRBJ1-2; V: TRBV6-5; D: TRBD1; CDR3: CASRRDSNYGYTF; DNA: TGTGCCAGCAGGCGGGACAGCAACTATGGCTACACCTTC
size: -; J: TRBJ2-7; V: TRBV5-1; D: -; CDR3: CASSFTQGSYEQYF; DNA: TGCGCCAGCAGCTTCACGCAGGGTTCCTACGAGCAGTACTTC
size: -; J: TRBJ2-3; V: TRBV7-3; D: -; CDR3: CASSLIGGTDTQYF; DNA: TGTGCCAGCAGCTTAATAGGGGGCACAGATACGCAGTATTTT
size: -; J: TRBJ1-2; V: TRBV5-1; D: -; CDR3: CASSLEVARGSHGYTF; DNA: TGCGCCAGCAGCTTGGAGGTGGCCAGGGGCAGTCATGGCTACACCTTC
size: once; J: TRBJ2-7; V: TRBV12-3/TRBV12-4; D: -; CDR3: CASSTGFDEQYF; DNA: TGTGCCAGCAGTACAGGGTTCGACGAGCAGTACTTC
size: -; J: TRBJ1-5; V: TRBV28; D: TRBD1; CDR3: CASSLSGQGGNQPQHF; DNA: TGTGCCAGCAGTTTATCGGGGCAGGGGGGCAATCAGCCCCAGCATTTT
size: -; J: TRBJ2-7; V: TRBV6-5; D: TRBD1; CDR3: CASSYWQGAYEQYF; DNA: TGTGCCAGCAGTTACTGGCAGGGGGCTTACGAGCAGTACTTC
size: -; J: TRBJ2-5; V: TRBV28; D: -; CDR3: CASTRASWKETQYF; DNA: TGTGCCAGCACCCGAGCTAGCTGGAAAGAGACCCAGTACTTC
size: -; J: TRBJ2-7; V: TRBV5-6; D: TRBD2; CDR3: CASRETSRYEQYF; DNA: TGTGCCAGCAGGGAGACTAGCCGCTACGAGCAGTACTTC
size: once; J: TRBJ2-7; V: TRBV14; D: TRBD1; CDR3: CASSLGQGTYEQYF; DNA: TGTGCCAGCAGCCTCGGACAGGGTACCTACGAGCAGTACTTC
size: -; J: TRBJ2-3; V: TRBV12-3/TRBV12-4; D: TRBD2; CDR3: CASSGTSGDTQYF; DNA: TGTGCCAGCAGCGGGACTAGCGGTGATACGCAGTATTTT
size: -; J: TRBJ2-1; V: TRBV5-5; D: TRBD1; CDR3: CASSPRVFRGLRNEQFF; DNA: TGTGCCAGCAGCCCACGGGTTTTTAGGGGGCTGCGGAATGAGCAGTTCTTC
size: once; J: TRBJ2-2; V: TRBV25-1; D: TRBD1; CDR3: CASSPAGTANTGELFF; DNA: TGTGCCAGCAGCCCCGCCGGGACAGCGAACACCGGGGAGCTGTTTTTT